This is a list of T cell receptor beta chains from one sample in a study of cytomegalovirus exposure and HLA in healthy donors. The protocol was immunoSEQ multiplex PCR, while the TCRdb copy is restricted to in-frame clones and leaves out a portion. The data show roughly 250,000 clones, approximately 85% seen once. The sample taken for sequencing was PBMCs. The receptors originated from a woman aged 40 to 50 in good health and CMV-seropositive. The CDR3 runs from the conserved cysteine through the conserved F or W. D genes are given only for firm matches. Size is omitted from some rows. Given values are once, few, many or a class for expanded clones.

13	TRBV30	NA	TRBJ1-1	NA	TGTGCCTGGACCCAAGGAGCGGAATCTGAAGCTTTCTTT	CAWTQGAESEAFF
12	TRBV29-1	TRBD1	TRBJ2-7	few	TGCAGCGTCCAGGGGGATTCCTACGAGCAGTACTTC	CSVQGDSYEQYF
13	TRBV29-1	NA	TRBJ1-2	NA	TGCAGCGTTCGGGCAGGGTTTGGCTATGGCTACACCTTC	CSVRAGFGYGYTF
15	TRBV7-3	NA	TRBJ2-7	NA	TGTGCCAGCAGCTTAAGCGTGGTATTCTCCTACGAGCAGTACTTC	CASSLSVVFSYEQYF
16	TRBV15	NA	TRBJ1-5	NA	TGTGCCACCAGCAGAGATAAAGGAACTGGGCAAAGGCCCCAGCATTTT	CATSRDKGTGQRPQHF
13	TRBV7-2	NA	TRBJ2-7	NA	TGTGCCAGCAGCTTTAGACAGTCATACGAGCAGTACTTC	CASSFRQSYEQYF
15	TRBV27	NA	TRBJ2-1	once	TGTGCCAGCAGTTTTACAGTCCCTTCTCCCAATGAGCAGTTCTTC	CASSFTVPSPNEQFF
17	TRBV19	NA	TRBJ1-6	NA	TGTGCCAGTAGCCGAACCGTCCAGGGACGGGAGAATTCACCCCTCCACTTT	CASSRTVQGRENSPLHF
16	TRBV30	NA	TRBJ2-2	NA	TGTGCCTGGAAAGACCCCAGGGCGAGCATCACCGGGGAGCTGTTTTTT	CAWKDPRASITGELFF
14	TRBV5-4	TRBD1	TRBJ2-5	NA	TGTGCCAGCAGCCCGACAGGGGGCTCTTGGGAGCAGTACTTC	CASSPTGGSWEQYF
15	TRBV7-9	TRBD2	TRBJ2-2	NA	TGTGCCAGCATTCTGGCACTAGCGCGCACCGGGGAGCTGTTTTTT	CASILALARTGELFF
14	TRBV9	TRBD2	TRBJ2-7	NA	TGTGCCAGCAGCGTTCGCGGGAGGACCTACGAGCAGTACTTC	CASSVRGRTYEQYF
12	TRBV5-4	TRBD2	TRBJ2-5	once	TGTGCCACCGCGGGGGGGAGAGAGACCCAGTACTTC	CATAGGRETQYF
15	TRBV27	TRBD2	TRBJ2-1	NA	TGTGCCAGCAGTTTCGGGACTAGCGGGAAGGCTGAGCAGTTCTTC	CASSFGTSGKAEQFF
11	TRBV29-1	NA	TRBJ2-3	once	TGCAGCGTTGAAACAACAGATACGCAGTATTTT	CSVETTDTQYF
17	TRBV4-3	TRBD1	TRBJ2-1	once	TGCGCCAGCAGCCAAGAGTCGCGGCAGGGGGCTCCAAATGAGCAGTTCTTC	CASSQESRQGAPNEQFF
15	TRBV19	NA	TRBJ2-7	NA	TGTGCCAGTAGTATTGGAGGGTTTGAGTCCTACGAGCAGTACTTC	CASSIGGFESYEQYF
15	TRBV7-8	NA	TRBJ1-1	NA	TGTGCCAGCAATCGAGGTACAGGGATCAGCGCTGAAGCTTTCTTT	CASNRGTGISAEAFF
15	TRBV4-1	TRBD2	TRBJ2-7	NA	TGCGCCAGCAGCCAAGACAGAAGCGGGATAAGCGAGCAGTACTTC	CASSQDRSGISEQYF
13	TRBV19	NA	TRBJ1-1	NA	TGTGCCAGTAGTATGTCAGAGAACACTGAAGCTTTCTTT	CASSMSENTEAFF
15	TRBV5-1	TRBD1	TRBJ1-4	few	TGCGCCAGCAGCTCGTCGGACAGGATCAATGAAAAACTGTTTTTT	CASSSSDRINEKLFF
16	TRBV5-1	TRBD2	TRBJ2-7	NA	TGCGCCAGCAGCTCGGACGGGACTAGCAGTTCCTACGAGCAGTACTTC	CASSSDGTSSSYEQYF
16	TRBV6-5	NA	TRBJ1-3	NA	TGTGCCAGCAGTTACTCGCCCCCCCGGTCGGGAAACACCATATATTTT	CASSYSPPRSGNTIYF
12	TRBV7-9	NA	TRBJ1-4	once	TGTGCCAGCAGCTTGGGGGGGGGCCGACTGTTTTTT	CASSLGGGRLFF
13	TRBV6-5	NA	TRBJ1-4	NA	TGTGCCAGCAGGGCAGGGGCTTTTGAAAAACTGTTTTTT	CASRAGAFEKLFF
13	TRBV27	NA	TRBJ1-1	NA	TGTGCCAGCAGTACAAGAGAGGGCACTGAAGCTTTCTTT	CASSTREGTEAFF
15	TRBV28	NA	TRBJ2-2	NA	TGTGCCAGCAGTTTAATAGCTCAGGGCACCGGGGAGCTGTTTTTT	CASSLIAQGTGELFF
14	TRBV5-1	NA	TRBJ2-7	NA	TGCGCCAGCAGCCTCCAGGGGCTCTCCTACGAGCAGTACTTC	CASSLQGLSYEQYF
12	TRBV7-9	NA	TRBJ1-1	NA	TGTGCCAGCAGCCCATGGGGGGGCGAGGCTTTCTTT	CASSPWGGEAFF
16	TRBV7-9	TRBD1	TRBJ2-7	once	TGTGCCAGCAGCTTAGACAGGGGATTATCCACCTACGAGCAGTACTTC	CASSLDRGLSTYEQYF
14	TRBV7-2	NA	TRBJ1-1	NA	TGTGCCAGCAGCCCCTTAGGGGGTAGCACTGAAGCTTTCTTT	CASSPLGGSTEAFF
15	TRBV6-5	NA	TRBJ2-3	NA	TGTGCCAGCAGCGACCTCGGTCTAGCCGCAGATACGCAGTATTTT	CASSDLGLAADTQYF
13	TRBV28	NA	TRBJ1-4	NA	TGTGCCAGCAGTTCAGCAACTAATGAAAAACTGTTTTTT	CASSSATNEKLFF
13	TRBV6-4	NA	TRBJ2-7	NA	TGTGCCAGCATGGAGTACAGGTTAAATGCGCAGTACTTC	CASMEYRLNAQYF
14	TRBV7-9	NA	TRBJ2-4	few	TGTGCCAGCAGCAGAGCGGCGGGCAGAAACATTCAGTACTTC	CASSRAAGRNIQYF
15	TRBV18	TRBD1	TRBJ1-1	NA	TGTGCCAGCTCACCGTACACGGGACAGGGCGCTGAAGCTTTCTTT	CASSPYTGQGAEAFF
15	TRBV6-1	NA	TRBJ2-1	NA	TGTGCCAGCACCGAACAGGGTTCTTCATACAATGAGCAGTTCTTC	CASTEQGSSYNEQFF
15	TRBV18	NA	TRBJ1-2	NA	TGTGCCAGCTCACCACGGGCAGGGAAGGACTATGGCTACACCTTC	CASSPRAGKDYGYTF
15	TRBV7-9	TRBD1	TRBJ1-2	NA	TGTGCCAGCAGCCCCTGGGACAGGCTATTCTATGGCTACACCTTC	CASSPWDRLFYGYTF
16	TRBV4-3	NA	TRBJ2-2	NA	TGCGCCAGCAGCCAAGATCTCCTAGCAGTGTCCGGGGAGCTGTTTTTT	CASSQDLLAVSGELFF
16	TRBV13	TRBD2	TRBJ2-3	NA	TGTGCCAGCAGTTCAACTCAGACTAGCGCGACAGATACGCAGTATTTT	CASSSTQTSATDTQYF
13	TRBV5-1	NA	TRBJ1-1	NA	TGCGCCAGCAGAAAGGCAGGGGATACTGAAGCTTTCTTT	CASRKAGDTEAFF
12	TRBV10-3	TRBD1	TRBJ1-1	NA	TGTGCCATCGGGAGGCAGGACAGGGAAGCTTTCTTT	CAIGRQDREAFF
13	TRBV30	NA	TRBJ2-2	NA	TGTGCCTGGAGGGGCTCGAACACCGGGGAGCTGTTTTTT	CAWRGSNTGELFF
13	TRBV2	TRBD1	TRBJ1-1	NA	TGTGCCAGCAGCCAAGAGGACAGGGCTGAAGCTTTCTTT	CASSQEDRAEAFF
16	TRBV4-2	TRBD2	TRBJ2-7	NA	TGTGCCAGCAGTCGGACCGGGACTACCGGCTCCTACGAGCAGTACTTC	CASSRTGTTGSYEQYF